This T cell receptor (beta chain) was obtained from a study of T cell responses to AZD1222 COVID-19 vaccine. General study results and limits: In all cases, repertoires were sampled only after the peak T cell response.

Of note for this clone: Its matching antigen is unknown.

Some clones are missing from TCRdb's copy, which holds only in-frame ones; the method was immunoSEQ multiplex PCR. Of about 120,000 clones in the sample, roughly 87% were seen once. Germline CDR1 reads SNHLY; CDR2 reads FYNNEI. The germline V and J ends were trimmed by 6 bases and 1 base, with 15 bases remaining between them. This CDR3 comprises 15 residues. The receptor comes from an adult in good health. Sequencing used peripheral blood, obtained on day 0 of AZD1222 vaccination. The genes are TRBV2 and TRBJ1-2; D gene unclear. The CDR3 spells CASRPRTGVNYGYTF. The DNA of the CDR3 is TGTGCCAGCAGACCTCGGACGGGAGTTAACTATGGCTACACCTTC.